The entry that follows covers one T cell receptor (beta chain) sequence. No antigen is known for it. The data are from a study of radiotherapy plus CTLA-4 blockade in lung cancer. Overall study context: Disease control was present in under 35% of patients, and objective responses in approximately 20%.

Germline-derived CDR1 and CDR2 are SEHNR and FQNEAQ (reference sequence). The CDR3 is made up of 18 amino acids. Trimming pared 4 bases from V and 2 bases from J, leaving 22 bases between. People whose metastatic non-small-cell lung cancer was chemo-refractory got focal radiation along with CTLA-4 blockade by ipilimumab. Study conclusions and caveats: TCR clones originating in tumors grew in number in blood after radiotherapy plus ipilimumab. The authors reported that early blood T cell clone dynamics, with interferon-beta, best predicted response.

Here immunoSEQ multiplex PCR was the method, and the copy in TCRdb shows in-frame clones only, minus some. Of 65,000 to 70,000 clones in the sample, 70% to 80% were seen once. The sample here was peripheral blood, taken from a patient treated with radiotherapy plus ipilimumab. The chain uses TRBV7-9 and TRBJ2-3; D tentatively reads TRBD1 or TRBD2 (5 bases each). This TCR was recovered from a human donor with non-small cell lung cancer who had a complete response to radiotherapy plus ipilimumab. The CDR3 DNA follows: TGTGCCAGCAGCTCTCTCACCGGGACGTCGCCAAACACAGATACGCAGTATTTT. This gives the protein CASSSLTGTSPNTDTQYF.